One and the same sample provided the 15 T cell receptor beta chains below, sequenced in a study of T cells in Graves' hyperthyroidism and ophthalmopathy. Amplified TCR beta CDR3 regions came from RNA transcripts. The TCR CDR3 first-round RT-PCR relied on the HTBI primer set. One entry per CDR3 protein, called by TCRdb with MiXCR from the multiplex PCR reads. Among hundreds of thousands of distinct CDR3 sequences listed, about a third were seen once. The sequenced material came from blood. The receptors were sampled from a woman in her thirties or forties with Graves' hyperthyroidism.

This clonotype appeared a few times. The J gene is TRBJ2-2, the V gene TRBV5-1; 12 positions agree with TRBD2. The CDR3 spans 17 residues. Looked up from germline, CDR1 is SGHRS and CDR2 is YFSETQ. V trimming: 4 bases; J trimming: 4 bases; junction bases outside the gene matches: 8. The DNA of the CDR3 is TGCGCCAGCAGCGACCCGCTACTAGCGGGAGGCACCGGGGAGCTGTTTTTT. Translating it yields CASSDPLLAGGTGELFF.

This clonotype has just a few counts. The chain has TRBV5-1 and TRBJ1-1; D call uncertain. Per germline, CDR1 SGHRS and CDR2 YFSETQ. CDR3 length: 15 amino acids. Trimming shortened V by 4 bases and J by 0 bases, and 13 bases separated the two germline ends. CDR3 protein: CASSRESGMNTEAFF. As DNA, the CDR3 is TGCGCCAGCAGCCGAGAGTCGGGGATGAACACTGAAGCTTTCTTT.

The gene calls are TRBV25-1 and TRBJ2-1, with D maybe TRBD2 (5 bases). Germline V gene data show CDR1 as MGHDK and CDR2 as SYGVNS. The length of the CDR3 is 17 residues. V dropped 2 bases and J dropped 0 bases, with 14 bases sitting between them. DNA for the CDR3: TGTGCCAGCAGTGAACATTACATGGCGGGCTCCTACAATGAGCAGTTCTTC. It translates to CASSEHYMAGSYNEQFF.

The V and J genes are TRBV6-5 and TRBJ2-7; D gene unclear. V lost 6 bases, J lost 4 bases, and 19 bases lay in between. CDR3 size: 15 residues. Germline lookup yields CDR1 MNHEY and CDR2 SVGAGI. CDR3 coding DNA: TGTGCCAGCAGCACCGGGCTTCCGAACTTGTACGAGCAGTACTTC. This codes for CASSTGLPNLYEQYF.

The rearrangement uses TRBV9 and TRBJ1-1; maybe TRBD1 (5 bases). Trimming pared 6 bases from V and 5 bases from J, leaving 8 bases between. This CDR3 region has 11 residues. The germline V gene has CDR1 SGDLS and CDR2 YYNGEE. The CDR3 reads CASMKGTEAFF. DNA for the CDR3: TGTGCCAGCATGAAGGGGACTGAAGCTTTCTTT. The variable domain in full, completed from reference TRBV9 and TRBJ1-1, reads DSGVTQTPKHLITATGQRVTLRCSPRSGDLSVYWYQQSLDQGLQFLIQYYNGEERAKGNILERFSAQQFPDLHSELNLSSLELGDSALYFCASMKGTEAFFGQGTRLTVV.

The chain uses TRBV10-3 and TRBJ2-3; D uncertain. The CDR3 runs 14 residues. Germline lookup yields CDR1 ENHRY and CDR2 SYGVKD. V was shortened by 4 bases and J by 2 bases, with 10 bases between the two germline ends. CDR3 DNA: TGTGCCATCAGTGGTGGTGGGCCCACAGATACGCAGTATTTT. This encodes CAISGGGPTDTQYF.

This clonotype appeared many times. The V and J genes are TRBV7-2 and TRBJ1-2; TRBD1 agrees at 7 bases. The CDR3 is made up of 15 amino acids. Germline assignment: CDR1 SGHTA and CDR2 FQGNSA. The junction had 10 bases not matched to a gene; V was cut back by 6 bases and J by 3 bases. CDR3 nucleotide sequence: TGTGCCAGCAGTTTTACGGACAGGCCCTACTATGGCTACACCTTC. It specifies CASSFTDRPYYGYTF. Full variable domain (remainder filled in from reference TRBV7-2 and TRBJ1-2): GAGVSQSPSNKVTEKGKDVELRCDPISGHTALYWYRQSLGQGLEFLIYFQGNSAPDKSGLPSDRFSAERTGGSVSTLTIQRTQQEDSAVYLCASSFTDRPYYGYTFGSGTRLTVV.

Comments on this clonotype: It may be a read error: a sequence one base away is much more abundant. J is TRBJ1-2 and V is TRBV20-1; a possible D gene is TRBD1 (5 bases). The V end was cut by 0 bases, the J end by 4 bases, with 9 bases between. CDR1 and CDR2 (germline): DFQATT, SNEGSKA (reference sequence). This CDR3 comprises 13 residues. CDR3 in DNA: TGCAGTGCTAGAGATCAGGGAGGCTATGGCTACACCTTC. Amino acids: CSARDQGGYGYTF.

This chain joins TRBV29-1 and TRBJ2-5; weak D call: TRBD1 (6 bases). Trimming pared 3 bases from V and 7 bases from J, leaving 15 bases between. This CDR3 is built from 13 residues. CDR1 is SQVTM, CDR2 ANQGSEA, per germline. This CDR3 is CSVEGNRVGTQYF. CDR3 DNA sequence: TGCAGCGTTGAGGGGAACAGGGTTGGGACCCAGTACTTC.

This clonotype was seen a handful of times. The chain links TRBV7-9 to TRBJ2-7; the D is unclear. Between the trimmed V and J ends, which lost 6 bases and 3 bases, there was a span of 12 bases. There are 13 residues in the CDR3. Germline V gene sequence: CDR1 SEHNR, CDR2 FQNEAQ (reference sequence). The CDR3 loop reads CASSQSAHYEQYF. The CDR3 bases are TGTGCCAGCAGTCAGAGCGCCCACTACGAGCAGTACTTC.

This clonotype was picked up many times. The gene calls are TRBV6-5 and TRBJ1-4; weak D call: TRBD1 (6 bases). This CDR3 contains 15 residues. The germline V gene encodes CDR1 MNHEY and CDR2 SVGAGI. Trimming took 7 bases from V and 3 from J, leaving 15 bases between them. The CDR3 coding sequence is TGTGCCAGCACCCTCCATGAGGGGGCTAATGAAAAACTGTTTTTT. It yields the protein CASTLHEGANEKLFF.

The CDR3: CAIKATGGSNTGELFF. The DNA of the CDR3 is TGTGCCATCAAGGCGACAGGGGGATCGAACACCGGGGAGCTGTTTTTT. This rearrangement joins TRBV10-3 to TRBJ2-2, with 9 bases that match TRBD1. The germline V gene has CDR1 ENHRY and CDR2 SYGVKD. Unmatched junction bases numbered 6, after V lost 7 bases and J lost 0 bases. The CDR3 loop spans 16 amino acids.

The chain recombines TRBV28 with TRBJ2-7; D perhaps matches TRBD2 (7 bases). Between the trimmed V and J ends, which lost 8 bases and 4 bases, there was a span of 21 bases. The CDR3 consists of 15 residues. The germline CDR1 and CDR2 sequences are MDHEN and SYDVKM. The CDR3 reads CASRSRAGAVYEQYF. Written as DNA, the CDR3 is TGTGCCAGCCGCAGCAGGGCGGGGGCGGTGTACGAGCAGTACTTC.

This clonotype showed up just a few times. V and J are TRBV7-7 and TRBJ2-7; 10 bases are a match to TRBD1. With 6 bases clipped from V and 7 bases from J, the junction kept 15 bases outside the gene matches. This CDR3 is 16 amino acids long. CDR1 is SSHAT and CDR2 is FNYEAQ in the germline V gene (reference sequence). CDR3 coding DNA: TGTGCCAGCAGGCCGGGACAGGGGTCCCGGGGTCTGGAGCAGTACTTC. The encoded protein is CASRPGQGSRGLEQYF.

This clonotype was counted only a few times. This chain links TRBV20-1 with TRBJ1-6, with D uncertain. The germline gives CDR1 DFQATT, CDR2 SNEGSKA (reference sequence). The CDR3 has 16 residues. Trimming pared 0 bases from V and 0 bases from J, leaving 9 bases between. The CDR3 spells CSARDSGSSYNSPLHF. The CDR3 coding sequence is TGCAGTGCTAGAGATAGCGGGAGCTCCTATAATTCACCCCTCCACTTT.